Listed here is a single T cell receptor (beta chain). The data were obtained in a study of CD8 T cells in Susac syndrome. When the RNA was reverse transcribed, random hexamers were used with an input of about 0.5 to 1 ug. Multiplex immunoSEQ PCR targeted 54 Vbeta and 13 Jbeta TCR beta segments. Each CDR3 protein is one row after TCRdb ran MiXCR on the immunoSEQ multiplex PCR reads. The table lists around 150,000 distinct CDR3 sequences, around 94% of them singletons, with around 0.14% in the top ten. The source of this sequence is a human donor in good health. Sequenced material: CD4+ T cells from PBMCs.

CDR3 in DNA: TGTGCCAGCAGTCGACTCCGGACGGGGCGGGAGACCCAGTACTTC. This gives the protein CASSRLRTGRETQYF. The V call is TRBV28, the J call TRBJ2-5; perhaps D is TRBD1 or TRBD2 (5 bases each). Trimming pared 5 bases from V and 5 bases from J, leaving 18 bases between. This CDR3 has 15 residues. Per the germline V gene, CDR1 is MDHEN and CDR2 is SYDVKM. Full variable domain (remainder filled in from reference TRBV28 and TRBJ2-5): DVKVTQSSRYLVKRTGEKVFLECVQDMDHENMFWYRQDPGLGLRLIYFSYDVKMKEKGDIPEGYSVSREKKERFSLILESASTNQTSMYLCASSRLRTGRETQYFGPGTRLLVL.